The 14 T cell receptor beta chains reported below all come from one sample, sequenced in a study of OX40 agonist ivuxolimab in advanced cancers. Method: immunoSEQ multiplex PCR; TCRdb's copy keeps in-frame clones and lacks some. Among 77,000 or so clones listed, more than 65% were seen once. This sample comprised CD4+ or CD8+ T cells sorted from blood, obtained in a trial of the OX40 agonist ivuxolimab. Receptors originate from an adult with an advanced solid tumor such as melanoma, head and neck, liver or kidney cancer.

The DNA for the CDR3 is TGTGCCAGCAGCTTAGTCCCCCGGCTGACTAGCGGATACAATGAGCAGTTCTTC. The encoded protein is CASSLVPRLTSGYNEQFF. This chain joins TRBV7-2 and TRBJ2-1, with 9 bases fitting TRBD2. The CDR3 is 18 residues long. The V segment lost 1 base and the J segment 4 bases; nucleotides outside the gene matches: 11. Looked up from germline, CDR1 is SGHTA and CDR2 is FQGNSA.

This chain uses TRBV5-5 with TRBJ1-4; D uncertain. Germline lookup yields CDR1 SGHKS and CDR2 YYEKEE (reference sequence). The CDR3 totals 15 residues. Deletions cut 2 bases from V and 2 bases from J, with 10 bases between. CDR3 nucleotides: TGTGCCAGCAGCTTTTACGGAGAGACTAATGAAAAACTGTTTTTT. Protein: CASSFYGETNEKLFF.

The CDR3 coding sequence is TGTGCCAGCAGCTCGCCGACAGGGCCCCTCTGGGAGCAGTACTTC. As protein: CASSSPTGPLWEQYF. The J gene is TRBJ2-7, the V gene TRBV5-5; 7 nucleotides agree with TRBD1. V lost 3 bases and J lost 7; bases outside the gene matches: 13. The V gene's germline CDR1 is SGHKS and CDR2 YYEKEE (reference sequence). This CDR3 contains 15 residues.

This clone was detected ten times or more. At the DNA level, this CDR3 is encoded by other sequences in the same sample as well. The chain recombines TRBV18 with TRBJ2-7, with D possibly TRBD2 on 5 matching bases. Germline V gene data show CDR1 as KGHSH and CDR2 as LQKENI. The CDR3 consists of 13 residues. V was pared by 0 bases and J by 3 bases, with 6 bases between. CDR3 in amino acids: CASSPPGVYEQYF. CDR3 DNA: TGTGCCAGCTCACCACCGGGAGTCTACGAGCAGTACTTC.

This clone was observed a single time. V is TRBV5-4 and J is TRBJ1-2, with TRBD1 matching 9 bases. This CDR3 is built from 15 residues. The germline CDR1 and CDR2 sequences are SGHNT and YYREEE (reference sequence). Germline trimming cut 6 bases from V and 1 base from J; bases unmatched to any gene: 7. The CDR3 sequence: CASIPWDRVNYGYTF. The CDR3 nucleotides are TGTGCCAGCATCCCTTGGGACAGGGTTAACTATGGCTACACCTTC.

This chain connects TRBV5-3 to TRBJ1-3; a possible D gene is TRBD1 (5 bases). TRBV5-3 is reported as an ORF; its role is uncertain. V was pared by 5 bases and J by 1 base, with 10 bases between. This CDR3 contains 14 residues. CDR3 sequence: CARSRDSSGNTIYF. The DNA for the CDR3 is TGTGCCAGAAGTCGCGACAGTTCTGGAAACACCATATATTTT.

This chain uses TRBV7-2 with TRBJ1-1; possible D gene TRBD1, 5 bases. The V gene lost 3 bases and the J gene lost 1 base, with 12 bases spanning the gap. CDR1 is SGHTA, CDR2 FQGNSA, per germline. This CDR3 is 15 amino acids long. The DNA of the CDR3 is TGTGCCAGCAGCTTCCTTGGGGGGGGGAACACTGAAGCTTTCTTT. It codes for CASSFLGGGNTEAFF.

Comments on this clone: An end of the junction differs from the germline gene, which may be a read error. The chain joins TRBV11-3 to TRBJ2-3; 10 bases align to TRBD2. Germline CDR1 SGHNT, CDR2 YENEEA. The CDR3 has 15 amino acids. This chain's CDR3 is CASRFGLAVTDTQYF. CDR3 bases: TGTGCCAGCCGCTTCGGACTAGCGGTCACAGATACGCAGTATTTT.

CDR3 DNA sequence: TGTGCCAGCAGGGGGATGACAGCTAACTATGGCTACACCTTC. This sequence encodes CASRGMTANYGYTF. This chain joins TRBV2 and TRBJ1-2; tentative D call: TRBD1 (5 bases). The CDR3 spans 14 residues. The germline V gene has CDR1 SNHLY and CDR2 FYNNEI. V was clipped by 6 bases and J by 0 bases, with 11 bases between them.

This sequence joins TRBV11-2 and TRBJ2-1; no clear D gene. The CDR3 covers 13 residues. Germline V lookup: CDR1 SGHAT, CDR2 FQNNGV. The ends were cut back, 4 bases at V and 4 bases at J, with 8 bases in the middle. The chain's CDR3 is CASSYKNYNEQFF. The DNA for the CDR3 is TGTGCCAGCAGCTATAAGAATTACAATGAGCAGTTCTTC.

This chain links TRBV5-1 with TRBJ2-3, with D hard to call. Trimming stripped 0 bases from V and 0 bases from J, with 8 bases between. The CDR3 is 15 residues long. Germline CDR1 reads SGHRS; CDR2 reads YFSETQ. The CDR3 nucleotides read TGCGCCAGCAGCTTGGTTCAGGTCAGCACAGATACGCAGTATTTT. This sequence encodes CASSLVQVSTDTQYF.

This clone was seen just once. The chain combines TRBV10-3 with TRBJ1-1; weak D call: TRBD1 (6 bases). Germline V gene data show CDR1 as ENHRY and CDR2 as SYGVKD. Trimming shortened V by 10 bases and J by 5 bases, and 17 bases separated the two germline ends. CDR3 length: 13 residues. The CDR3 DNA sequence: TGTGCCAGTCATCAGGCAGGGGAAACTGAAGCTTTCTTT. Translated: CASHQAGETEAFF.

Only a few counts were recorded for this clone. The chain links TRBV4-3 to TRBJ2-1, with 11 bases identical to TRBD2. Germline V CDR1 and CDR2: LGHNA, YSLEER. CDR3 length equals 16 residues. Trimming removed 6 bases from V and 5 bases from J; junction bases left unmatched: 9. Here the CDR3 DNA reads TGCGCCAGCAGGGAAAACCCGGGACTAGCGGACAATGAGCAGTTCTTC. This encodes CASRENPGLADNEQFF.

The chain is built from TRBV11-1 and TRBJ1-5; maybe TRBD1 (6 bases). Trimming pared 5 bases from V and 0 bases from J, leaving 11 bases between. Germline V CDR1 and CDR2: SGHAT, FQDESV (reference sequence). CDR3 size: 15 residues. The CDR3 spells CASSTGQNSNQPQHF. The CDR3 DNA reads as TGTGCCAGCAGCACCGGACAGAATAGCAATCAGCCCCAGCATTTT.